This T cell receptor (beta chain) was observed in a study of T-cell memory formation after mild COVID-19 (dated by TCRdb to about 2021). Context from the whole study: Most TCR sequence clusters were specific to one of the two donors. T-cell clones expanding and contracting after mild COVID-19 in a couple of donors were tracked by longitudinal TCRalpha and TCRbeta repertoire sequencing. The cohort was made up of two young adult volunteers, one female and one male, who were previously healthy. Points the paper makes about the study in general: Only a couple of mild cases were covered in the study, and larger cohorts including severe cases with pre-infection samples were considered necessary. Clones contracting from day 15 to 85 had balanced CD4/CD8 phenotypes, while a second wave expanding from day 15 to 37 was biased towards CD4+. SARS-CoV-2 specificity of the second-wave clones peaking on day 37 was not confirmed. Contracting CD4+ clones were located mainly in the CM and EM memory subsets, whereas CD8+ clones were found to be enriched in EMRA. Some responding clones were detected in pre-infection memory, which suggested that pre-existing cross-reactive memory T cells had joined the SARS-CoV-2 response.

PBMCs were isolated by Ficoll-Paque density gradient centrifugation. A few counts support this clonotype. Its antigen is still unknown. No quality values exist for individual bases; no much larger clone is one base distant. Reads for this sample came from an Illumina NovaSeq 6000. Using 5'RACE with constant-segment primers, TCRalpha and TCRbeta cDNA libraries were constructed, with sample barcodes and unique molecular identifiers added in the process. Trizol reagent was used to extract RNA from every sample. The libraries were amplified in two PCR steps, and the second step added a second sample barcode and Illumina TruSeq adapters. Libraries were sequenced on an Illumina NovaSeq with 2 x 150 bp paired-end reads. The authors' pipeline ran thus. Reads were demultiplexed and collapsed into UMI-guided consensus sequences with migec v1.2.7. Using mixcr v2.1.11, UMI consensuses were aligned to TRA and TRB V and J templates and then assembled into clonotypes. A clonotype was counted as expanded or contracted only if both edgeR and NoisET called the change significant, with noise models trained on biological replicates. For edgeR calls, the thresholds were a false discovery rate-adjusted p below 0.01 and a log2 fold-change of 1. As an exploratory analysis of dynamics, max-normalized trajectories of the 1000 most abundant clonotypes were examined with PCA combined with hierarchical clustering. Each responding clone was given a CD4 or CD8 phenotype based on the CD4+ and CD8+ repertoires, which had been sequenced separately. TCRdb's own reprocessing of the public reads used fastp at Q25 and MiXCR and kept productive beta chains. Each CDR3 protein appears once, grouped with its most common genes and DNA. TCRdb, not the original authors, processed these V and J calls. A total of approximately 480,000 distinct CDR3 sequences appear in this sample, 15% to 20% of them only once. The leading ten clones occupy about 12% of the sample.

This clonotype was sampled from an adult woman who had mild COVID-19 (a few samples of this study predate the infection). The sample titles of this study are shuffled in the database, so cell type and time point are left out; the donor was told from shared clones. The sequenced material came from PBMCs or a T cell subset sorted from them (not recorded which).

The bases read TGCGCCAGCAGCTTGGGGGGCTCGACTGGGGTCAATGGCTACACCTTC. Translated, it reads CASSLGGSTGVNGYTF. The chain is encoded by TRBV5-1 joined to TRBJ1-2, with TRBD1 tentatively as D gene (5 bases match). Trimming removed 0 bases from V and 6 bases from J, leaving 18 bases between the germline ends. There are 16 amino acids in the CDR3, from cysteine to phenylalanine inclusive. Solely the CDR3 DNA is kept, with 48 bases framed from the first base. CDR1 is given as SGHRS and CDR2 as YFSETQ, both from the germline V gene.